This TCR beta chain was identified in a study of cytomegalovirus exposure and HLA in healthy donors. Background on the study: HLA-typed donors were the source of approximately 88 million unique TCRs held in an early data release. Study-wide points: CMV antigen specificity of a few CMV-associated chains was confirmed in vitro.

This CDR3 contains 14 residues. In germline, CDR1 is SQVTM, CDR2 ANQGSEA. Trimming left V 4 bases short and J 1 base short, with 11 bases between. The PCR ran on 60 Vbeta and 13 Jbeta primers. Using immunoSEQ multiplex PCR, the repertoire was profiled, and TCRdb retains in-frame clones only, with some absent. The sample has fewer than 55,000 clones; 72% are singletons. About this clone itself: The antigen is unknown.

The sample was PBMCs. The J gene is TRBJ2-1, the V gene TRBV29-1; D remains ambiguous. The sequence derives from a woman between 45 and 60 years old in good health and CMV-seropositive. The DNA of the CDR3 is TGCAGCGTTGTCTGGAGAGGTTCCTACAATGAGCAGTTCTTC. Its protein product is CSVVWRGSYNEQFF.